These T cell receptor beta chains were read from a single sample in a study of blood T cell repertoires in COVID-19. TCRdb's table, derived via immunoSEQ multiplex PCR, lists solely in-frame clones and lacks some. In the table there are a few hundred thousand clones, around 89% of which are singletons. Sequencing used peripheral blood. The receptors stem from a woman in her fifties or sixties with active or convalescent COVID-19. Both conserved end residues are part of each CDR3. Each record gives: D gene, V gene, J gene, clone size, CDR3 DNA, CDR3 protein. The D gene is left open where the match is weak. Clone size is given for some rows only: seen once, a few or many times, or a class if the clone is expanded.

>NA|TRBV21-1|TRBJ2-2|few
TGTGCCAGCAGCGCACAACGGACAGGGGGGCCTCGGACCGGGGAGCTGTTTTTT
CASSAQRTGGPRTGELFF
>NA|TRBV7-9|TRBJ2-7|NA
TGTGCCGTAGTCCGGGGGTGGGACCCGCAACCGCTCAGGTCCTACGAGCAGTACTTC
CAVVRGWDPQPLRSYEQYF
>TRBD1|TRBV19|TRBJ2-2|NA
TGTGCCAGTAGCCTGACAGGGGTCGGGGAGCTGTTTTTT
CASSLTGVGELFF
>TRBD1|TRBV28|TRBJ2-1|NA
TGTGCCAGCAGCCCGGACAGGGTGTTTTACAATGAGCAGTTCTTC
CASSPDRVFYNEQFF
>TRBD1|TRBV24-1|TRBJ1-2|NA
TGTGCCACCAGTTTCGGGGGGGGACAGTTATCTAACTATGGCTACACCTTC
CATSFGGGQLSNYGYTF
>TRBD2|TRBV11-3|TRBJ2-1|NA
TGTGCCAGCAGCTTCACTAGCGGGCTTAACAATGAGCAGTTCTTC
CASSFTSGLNNEQFF
>TRBD1|TRBV10-3|TRBJ1-2|NA
TGTGCCATCAGTGTGCGGCAGGGGGCTACCGGCTACACCTTC
CAISVRQGATGYTF
>TRBD1|TRBV7-9|TRBJ1-4|NA
TGTGCCAGCAGCTTCAGGGGGAATGAAAAACTGTTTTTT
CASSFRGNEKLFF
>TRBD1|TRBV10-3|TRBJ1-1|NA
TGTGCCATCAGTGGTCCGGGACAGAAAGCTTTCTTT
CAISGPGQKAFF
>TRBD2|TRBV19|TRBJ2-1|NA
TGTGCCAGTAGTATAGAGGGGACTAGCGCGTACAATGAGCAGTTCTTC
CASSIEGTSAYNEQFF
>TRBD2|TRBV28|TRBJ2-1|NA
TGTGCCAGCAGTAAACTAGCGGGAGGCTCCCATGAGCAGTTCTTC
CASSKLAGGSHEQFF
>NA|TRBV7-2|TRBJ1-6|NA
TGTGCCAGCAGCTTGGGTTCTGGGGGCGCCCTGGTCGGGTCACCCCTCCACTTT
CASSLGSGGALVGSPLHF
>NA|TRBV12-5|TRBJ1-1|NA
TGTGCTAGTGGTTTGGTTCATGCGGGCTCGAACACTGAAGCTTTCTTT
CASGLVHAGSNTEAFF
>NA|TRBV5-1|TRBJ1-2|NA
TGCGCCAGCAGCTGGATGAGGGGGGGCCGTTTGGATGGCTACACCTTC
CASSWMRGGRLDGYTF
>TRBD2|TRBV5-1|TRBJ2-5|NA
TGCGCCAGCAGCCCTAGCGGAGACCAAGAGACCCAGTACTTC
CASSPSGDQETQYF
>TRBD1|TRBV19|TRBJ1-2|NA
TGTGCCAGTAACGAAGGACAGGGGAATAACTATGGCTACACCTTC
CASNEGQGNNYGYTF
>TRBD2|TRBV6-2/TRBV6-3|TRBJ2-2|few
TGTGCCAGCAGTCCCTGGGGCGGGACCGGGAGGATCGGGGAGCTGTTTTTT
CASSPWGGTGRIGELFF
>NA|TRBV6-6|TRBJ1-1|NA
TGTGCCAGCAGGAGGCGGGCGATGAACACTGAAGCTTTCTTT
CASRRRAMNTEAFF
>NA|TRBV6-1|TRBJ2-7|NA
TGTGCCAGCAGTGAAGGGCCTAGCGACTCCTACGAGCAGTACTTC
CASSEGPSDSYEQYF
>NA|TRBV7-2|TRBJ2-3|NA
TGTGCCAGCAGCAAGGCGGGCCCCACAGATACGCAGTATTTT
CASSKAGPTDTQYF